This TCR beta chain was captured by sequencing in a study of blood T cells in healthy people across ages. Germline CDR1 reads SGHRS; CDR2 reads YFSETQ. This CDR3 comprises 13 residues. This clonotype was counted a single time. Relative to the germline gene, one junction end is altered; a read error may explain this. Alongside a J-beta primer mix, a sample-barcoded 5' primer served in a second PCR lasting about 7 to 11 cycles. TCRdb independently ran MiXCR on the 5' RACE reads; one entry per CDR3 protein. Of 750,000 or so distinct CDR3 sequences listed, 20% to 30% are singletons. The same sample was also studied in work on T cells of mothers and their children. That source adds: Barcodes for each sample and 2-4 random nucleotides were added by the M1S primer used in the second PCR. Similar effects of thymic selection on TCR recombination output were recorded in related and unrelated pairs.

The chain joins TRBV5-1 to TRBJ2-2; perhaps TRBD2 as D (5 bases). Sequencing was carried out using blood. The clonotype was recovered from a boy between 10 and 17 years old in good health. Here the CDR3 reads CASVPGNTGELFF. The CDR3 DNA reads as TGCGCCAGCGTTCCCGGGAACACCGGGGAGCTGTTCTTT.